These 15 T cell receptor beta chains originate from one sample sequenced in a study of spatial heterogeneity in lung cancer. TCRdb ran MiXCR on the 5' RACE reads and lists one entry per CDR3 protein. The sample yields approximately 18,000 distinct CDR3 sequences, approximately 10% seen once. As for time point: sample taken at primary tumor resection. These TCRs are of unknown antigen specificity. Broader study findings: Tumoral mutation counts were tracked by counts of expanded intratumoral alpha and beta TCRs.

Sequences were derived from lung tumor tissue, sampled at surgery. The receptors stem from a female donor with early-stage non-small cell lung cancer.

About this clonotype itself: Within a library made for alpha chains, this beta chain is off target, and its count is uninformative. CDR3 DNA sequence: TGTGCCAGCAGCTGGAGGCTGGGAGATACGCAGTATTTT. Translating gives CASSWRLGDTQYF. The rearrangement joins TRBV7-3 to TRBJ2-3; maybe TRBD2 (5 bases). Trimming pared 4 bases from V and 5 bases from J, leaving 10 bases between. This CDR3 has 13 amino acids. Germline-derived CDR1 and CDR2 are SGHTA and FQGTGA.

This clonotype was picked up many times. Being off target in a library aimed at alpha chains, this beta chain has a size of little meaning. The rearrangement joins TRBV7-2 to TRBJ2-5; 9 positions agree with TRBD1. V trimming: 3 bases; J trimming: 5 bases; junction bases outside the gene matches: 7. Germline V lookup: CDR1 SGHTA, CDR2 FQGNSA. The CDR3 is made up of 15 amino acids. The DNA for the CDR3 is TGTGCCAGCAGCTTTGCGGGACAGGGAGGGGAGACCCAGTACTTC. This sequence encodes CASSFAGQGGETQYF.

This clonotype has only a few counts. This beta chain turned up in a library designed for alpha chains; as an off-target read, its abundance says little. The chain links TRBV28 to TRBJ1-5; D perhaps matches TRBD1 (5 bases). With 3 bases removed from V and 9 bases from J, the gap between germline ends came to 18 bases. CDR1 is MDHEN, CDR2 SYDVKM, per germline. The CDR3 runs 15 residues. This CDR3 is CASSLGRPGESPQHF. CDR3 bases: TGTGCCAGCAGTTTGGGACGGCCCGGGGAATCGCCCCAGCATTTT.

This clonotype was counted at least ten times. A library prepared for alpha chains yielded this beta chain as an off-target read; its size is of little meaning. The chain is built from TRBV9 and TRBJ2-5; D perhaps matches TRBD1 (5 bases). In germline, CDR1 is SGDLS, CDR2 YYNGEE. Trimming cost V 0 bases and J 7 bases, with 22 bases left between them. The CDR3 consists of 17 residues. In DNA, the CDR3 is TGTGCCAGCAGCGTAGGGCCTGACAGCCCACCGCCAGTGACCCAGTACTTC. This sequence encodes CASSVGPDSPPPVTQYF.

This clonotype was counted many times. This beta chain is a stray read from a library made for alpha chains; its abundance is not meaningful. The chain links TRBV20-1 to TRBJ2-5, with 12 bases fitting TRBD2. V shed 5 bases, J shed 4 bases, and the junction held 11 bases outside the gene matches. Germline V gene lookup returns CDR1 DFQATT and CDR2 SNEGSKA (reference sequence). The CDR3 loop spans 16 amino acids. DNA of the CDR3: TGCAGTGCTGACTTTCCCGGACTAGCGGGATTAGAGACCCAGTACTTC. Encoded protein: CSADFPGLAGLETQYF.

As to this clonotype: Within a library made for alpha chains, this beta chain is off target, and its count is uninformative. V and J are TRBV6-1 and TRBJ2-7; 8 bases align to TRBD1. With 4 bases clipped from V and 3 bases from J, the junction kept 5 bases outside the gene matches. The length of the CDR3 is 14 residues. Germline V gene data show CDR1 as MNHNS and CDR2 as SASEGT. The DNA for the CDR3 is TGTGCCAGCAGTGTTGGGACAGGACTCTACGAGCAGTACTTC. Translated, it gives CASSVGTGLYEQYF.

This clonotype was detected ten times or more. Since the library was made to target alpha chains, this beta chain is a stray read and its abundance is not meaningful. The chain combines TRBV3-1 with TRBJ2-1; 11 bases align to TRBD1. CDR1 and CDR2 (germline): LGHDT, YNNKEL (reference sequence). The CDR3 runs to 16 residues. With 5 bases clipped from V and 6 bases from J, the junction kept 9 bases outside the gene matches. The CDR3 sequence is CASSKKSGTGGNEQFF. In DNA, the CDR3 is TGTGCCAGCAGCAAAAAATCCGGGACAGGGGGCAATGAGCAGTTCTTC.

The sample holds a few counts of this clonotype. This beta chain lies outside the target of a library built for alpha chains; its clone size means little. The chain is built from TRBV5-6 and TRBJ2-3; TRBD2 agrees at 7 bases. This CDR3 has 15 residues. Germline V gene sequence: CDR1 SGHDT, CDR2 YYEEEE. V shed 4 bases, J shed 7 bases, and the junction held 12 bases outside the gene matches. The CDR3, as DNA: TGTGCCAGCAGCCCCAGGGCGGGGGTCATTTATACGCAGTATTTT. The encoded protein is CASSPRAGVIYTQYF.

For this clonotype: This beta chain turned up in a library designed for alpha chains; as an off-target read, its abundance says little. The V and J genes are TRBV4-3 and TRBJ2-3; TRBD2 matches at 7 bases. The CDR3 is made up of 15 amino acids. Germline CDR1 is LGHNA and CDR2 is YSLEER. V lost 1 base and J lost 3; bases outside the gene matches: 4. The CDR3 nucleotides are TGCGCCAGCAGCCAAGTCACTAGCGTTACAGATACGCAGTATTTT. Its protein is CASSQVTSVTDTQYF.

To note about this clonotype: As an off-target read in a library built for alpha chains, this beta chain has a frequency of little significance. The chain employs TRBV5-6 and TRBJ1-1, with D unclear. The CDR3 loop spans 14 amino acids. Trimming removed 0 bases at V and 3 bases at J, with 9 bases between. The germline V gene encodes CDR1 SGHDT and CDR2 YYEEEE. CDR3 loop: CASSLVRGDTEAFF. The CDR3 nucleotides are TGTGCCAGCAGCTTGGTAAGAGGTGACACTGAAGCTTTCTTT.

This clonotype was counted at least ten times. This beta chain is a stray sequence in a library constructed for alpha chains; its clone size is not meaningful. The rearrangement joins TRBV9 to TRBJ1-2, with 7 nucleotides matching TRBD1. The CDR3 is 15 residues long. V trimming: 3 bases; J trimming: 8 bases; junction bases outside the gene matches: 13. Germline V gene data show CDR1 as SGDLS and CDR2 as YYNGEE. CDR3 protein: CASSGSITGAGGYTF. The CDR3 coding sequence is TGTGCCAGCAGCGGATCTATTACAGGGGCTGGCGGCTACACCTTC.

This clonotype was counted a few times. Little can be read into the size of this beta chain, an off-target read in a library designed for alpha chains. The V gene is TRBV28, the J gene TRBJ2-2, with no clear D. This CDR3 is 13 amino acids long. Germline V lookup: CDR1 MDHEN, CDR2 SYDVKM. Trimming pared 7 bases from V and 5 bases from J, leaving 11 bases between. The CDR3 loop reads CASKPGETGELFF. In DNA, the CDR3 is TGTGCCAGCAAGCCCGGTGAGACCGGGGAGCTGTTTTTT. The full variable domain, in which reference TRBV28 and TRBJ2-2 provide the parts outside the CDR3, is DVKVTQSSRYLVKRTGEKVFLECVQDMDHENMFWYRQDPGLGLRLIYFSYDVKMKEKGDIPEGYSVSREKKERFSLILESASTNQTSMYLCASKPGETGELFFGEGSRLTVL.

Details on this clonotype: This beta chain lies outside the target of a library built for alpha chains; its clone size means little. CDR3 sequence: CAWSPMNTEAFF. The CDR3, as DNA: TGTGCCTGGAGTCCCATGAACACTGAAGCTTTCTTT. The rearrangement links TRBV30 to TRBJ1-1; D is uncertain. Trimming removed 2 bases from V and 0 bases from J, with 4 bases in between. CDR1 is GTSNPN and CDR2 is SVGIG in the germline V gene (reference sequence). The CDR3 has 12 residues.

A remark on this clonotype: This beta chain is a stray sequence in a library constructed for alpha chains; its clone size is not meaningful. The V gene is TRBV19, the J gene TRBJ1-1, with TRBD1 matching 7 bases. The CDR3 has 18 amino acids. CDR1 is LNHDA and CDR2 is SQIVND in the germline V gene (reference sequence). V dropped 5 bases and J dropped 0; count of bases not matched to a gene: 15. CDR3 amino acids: CASSPRDSFKGLNTEAFF. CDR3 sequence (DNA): TGTGCCAGTAGTCCCAGGGACAGCTTCAAGGGACTGAACACTGAAGCTTTCTTT. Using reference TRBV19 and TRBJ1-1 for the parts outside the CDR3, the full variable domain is DGGITQSPKYLFRKEGQNVTLSCEQNLNHDAMYWYRQDPGQGLRLIYYSQIVNDFQKGDIAEGYSVSREKKESFPLTVTSAQKNPTAFYLCASSPRDSFKGLNTEAFFGQGTRLTVV.

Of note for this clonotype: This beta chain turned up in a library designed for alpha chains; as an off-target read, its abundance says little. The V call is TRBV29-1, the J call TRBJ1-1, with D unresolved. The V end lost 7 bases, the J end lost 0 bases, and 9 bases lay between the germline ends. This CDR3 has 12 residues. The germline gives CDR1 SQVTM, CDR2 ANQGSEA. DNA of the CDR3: TGCAGCGCCAGGAGGTTGAACACTGAAGCTTTCTTT. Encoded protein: CSARRLNTEAFF.